The clone carrying this T cell receptor beta chain has more than one count but fewer than ten. What it binds is not known. The assay was immunoSEQ multiplex PCR, and TCRdb's table has in-frame clones only and misses some. The table shows over 10,000 clones, with around 80% occurring only once. The CDR3 is 17 residues long. CDR1 and CDR2 (germline): KGHSH, LQKENI. V trimming: 3 bases; J trimming: 0 bases; junction bases outside the gene matches: 10. This sample is part of a study of PD-1 blockade in classical Hodgkin lymphoma. Study observations and caveats: Baseline TCR diversity was reportedly lower in newly diagnosed patients than in healthy donors. It was reported as lower still in relapsed/refractory patients. Why the repertoires differ is still unclear, perhaps disease activity or prior therapy. The CD4+ diversity rise by C4D1 was clearest in complete responders. Excluded were patients who started nivolumab under 1 year after ASCT, a group that had lower diversity.

Brentuximab vedotin exposure varied, and every patient relapsed after autologous stem cell transplantation. The V gene is TRBV18, the J gene TRBJ1-2, with 7 positions matching TRBD1. The source was peripheral blood mononuclear cells (PBMCs), collected at baseline. This sequence was found in a human donor with classical Hodgkin lymphoma. The CDR3, as DNA: TGTGCCAGCTCACCCTTAAACCGGGACAGAGCTAACTATGGCTACACCTTC. It encodes CASSPLNRDRANYGYTF.